This is a list of T cell receptor beta chains from one sample in a study of T cell responses to AZD1222 COVID-19 vaccine. Using immunoSEQ multiplex PCR, the repertoire was profiled, and TCRdb retains in-frame clones only, with some absent. The profile covers 130,000 or so clones, with roughly nine tenths appearing a single time and over 4% taken by the ten largest. The material sequenced was peripheral blood, taken 28 days after the second AZD1222 dose. These receptor sequences come from an adult who received the AZD1222 COVID-19 vaccine. The CDR3 runs from the conserved cysteine through the conserved F or W. The D gene is left open where the match is weak. Rows may omit the clone size; those that give it use once, few, many or a size class.

NA	TRBJ2-7	TRBD2	TRBV7-2	TGTGCCAGCAGCTTAAGAGTAGGGGCGGGAGCTACCTACGAGCAGTACTTC	CASSLRVGAGATYEQYF
NA	TRBJ1-3	NA	TRBV9	TGTGCCAGCAGCAAGGACTCTGGAAACACCATATATTTT	CASSKDSGNTIYF
NA	TRBJ1-3	NA	TRBV9	TGTGCCAGCAGCGCCCCGACAGGAGGTGGAAACACCATATATTTT	CASSAPTGGGNTIYF
once	TRBJ2-1	NA	TRBV19	TGTGCCAGTAGTCCCTGGGGGAGGCCCGCCCACAATGAGCAGTTCTTC	CASSPWGRPAHNEQFF
once	TRBJ1-1	NA	TRBV5-1	TGCGCCAGCAGCTCGGACGGAGTTAACACTGAAGCTTTCTTT	CASSSDGVNTEAFF
once	TRBJ2-5	NA	TRBV7-8	TGTGCCACTGGGACATCCCGAGAGACCCAGTACTTC	CATGTSRETQYF
once	TRBJ1-5	TRBD1	TRBV28	TGTGCCAGCAGTCCTTCCGAGGACAGGGTGAAACAGCCCCAGCATTTT	CASSPSEDRVKQPQHF
NA	TRBJ2-3	TRBD1	TRBV5-1	TGCGCCAGCAGCTTGTCCAAAGCCGGGACAGGGAGGTATGCAGATACGCAGTATTTT	CASSLSKAGTGRYADTQYF
NA	TRBJ2-3	NA	TRBV7-2	TGTGCCAGCAGCTTGATCGGGACAGATACGCAGTATTTT	CASSLIGTDTQYF
few	TRBJ2-7	TRBD2	TRBV7-3	TGTGCCAGCAGCCCCGGACTAGCGGGAGTTCACGAGCAGTACTTC	CASSPGLAGVHEQYF
NA	TRBJ2-3	NA	TRBV18	TGTGCCAGCTCACCCCCAACTAGCACAGATACGCAGTATTTT	CASSPPTSTDTQYF
NA	TRBJ2-1	TRBD2	TRBV27	TGTGCCAGCAGTCCGAGACTAGCGGGGGGCAATGAGCAGTTCTTC	CASSPRLAGGNEQFF
once	TRBJ1-1	TRBD1	TRBV18	TGTGCCAGCTCGCACAGGGGGACCACTGAAGCTTTCTTT	CASSHRGTTEAFF
NA	TRBJ1-5	NA	TRBV28	TGTGCCAGCACCCTAGCGGGGAGGGGGCAGCCCCAGCATTTT	CASTLAGRGQPQHF
NA	TRBJ1-5	TRBD1	TRBV12-3/TRBV12-4	TGTGCCAGCAGCCGGACAGGGGGGCAGCCCCAGCATTTT	CASSRTGGQPQHF
NA	TRBJ1-6	TRBD1	TRBV18	TGTGCCAGCTCGGCGGGACAGGGGTCCTATAATTCACCCCTCCACTTT	CASSAGQGSYNSPLHF
NA	TRBJ2-3	TRBD2	TRBV4-1	TGCGCCAGCAGCCAGGGGACTAGCATCTACACAGATACGCAGTATTTT	CASSQGTSIYTDTQYF
NA	TRBJ1-5	NA	TRBV4-3	TGCGCCAGCAGCCAAGATGGGTTCTGGGGACAGCCCCAGCATTTT	CASSQDGFWGQPQHF
NA	TRBJ1-2	NA	TRBV29-1	TGCAGCGTTGACGCGGGGCGGGGAGGCTACACCTTC	CSVDAGRGGYTF
NA	TRBJ2-5	NA	TRBV27	TGTGCCAGCAGTTTAGGGGGGGCGGCGGGGACCCAGTACTTC	CASSLGGAAGTQYF
NA	TRBJ1-2	TRBD1	TRBV25-1	TGTGCCAGCAGTCCCCAGACAGGGAACTATGGCTACACCTTC	CASSPQTGNYGYTF